This T cell receptor beta chain was sequenced during a study of vaccination and CD4 T cells after COVID-19. Treatment meaning: approximately nine-day PBMC culture with coronavirus spike peptide pools or control peptides (ViraFEST assay). An Oncomine TCR Beta short-read assay was used to sequence the DNA from cultured CD4+ T cells. TCRdb fed the PCR reads into MiXCR, producing one record per CDR3 protein. The top ten hold less than 15% of the sample, which has about 12,000 distinct CDR3 sequences, roughly 30% seen once. Notes on this clonotype: Its cognate antigen is unknown.

This CDR3 spans 14 amino acids. V gave up 3 bases and J gave up 2 bases, with 8 bases separating them. Sequencing used CD4+ T cells from blood, cultured in vitro, obtained after SARS-CoV-2 vaccination. The chain is built from TRBV12-3 or TRBV12-4 and TRBJ1-5; the D is unclear. The receptor was isolated from a human donor who had recovered from COVID-19. The CDR3 reads CASSFQEGNQPQHF. CDR3 nucleotide sequence: TGTGCCAGCAGTTTTCAGGAGGGCAATCAGCCCCAGCATTTT.